This T cell receptor beta chain was captured by sequencing in a study of blood T cells in healthy people across ages. Total RNA amounts of at least 5 micrograms were extracted per sample. The CDR3 spans 15 residues. The V gene's germline CDR1 is MRHNA and CDR2 SNTAGT. Through a sample-barcoded 5' primer and a J-beta primer mix, a second PCR was run for 7 to 11 cycles. The template-switch adaptor was a 5' adaptor with 12 random nucleotides. It tagged each cDNA molecule. One entry per CDR3 protein, called by TCRdb with MiXCR from the 5' RACE reads. The sample includes roughly 560,000 distinct CDR3 sequences, approximately 25% of them seen just once. This sample was also put to use in a study of T cells of mothers and their children. That work adds: Mothers and children who were related shared slightly more overlap than unrelated pairs, but not significantly more.

This TCR came from a boy younger than 18 in good health. Sequences were obtained from blood. The genes are TRBV6-4 and TRBJ2-5; 11 positions match TRBD2. The end of the DNA is better explained by TRBJ2-1, so the J call may be wrong. For the CDR3, the DNA is TGTGCCAGCAGCCCACTAGCGGGAGCCGGTAATGAGCAGTTCTTC. This translates into CASSPLAGAGNEQFF.